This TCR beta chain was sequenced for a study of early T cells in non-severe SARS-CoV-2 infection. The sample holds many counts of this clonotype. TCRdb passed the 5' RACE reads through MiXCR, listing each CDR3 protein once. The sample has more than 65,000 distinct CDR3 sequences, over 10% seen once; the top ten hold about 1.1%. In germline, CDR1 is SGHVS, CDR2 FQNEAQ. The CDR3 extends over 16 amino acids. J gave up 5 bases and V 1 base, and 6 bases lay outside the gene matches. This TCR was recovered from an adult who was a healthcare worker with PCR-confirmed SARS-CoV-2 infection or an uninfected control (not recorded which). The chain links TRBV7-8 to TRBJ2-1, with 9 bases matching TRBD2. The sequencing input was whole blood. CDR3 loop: CASSLVGASGDNEQFF. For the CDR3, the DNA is TGTGCCAGCAGCTTAGTAGGGGCTAGCGGGGACAATGAGCAGTTCTTC.